The clone carrying this T cell receptor (beta chain) was seen more than once but under ten times. The entry originates in a study of control samples from healthy donors and cancer patients. Sequenced by immunoSEQ multiplex PCR; TCRdb stores in-frame clones only, minus some. Here the sample spans roughly 200,000 clones, approximately 90% being singletons. V lost 1 base and J lost 7, with 11 bases in between. Germline loops: CDR1 SGHRS, CDR2 YFSETQ. The CDR3 consists of 14 residues. The sequence was collected from a man aged 25 to 40 in good health. This chain uses TRBV5-1 with TRBJ2-2; D call uncertain. The sequenced sample consisted of blood. CDR3 sequence (DNA): TGCGCCAGCAGCTTGCCGGGCGTCGGCGGGGAGCTGTTTTTT. Translation gives CASSLPGVGGELFF. The variable domain in full, with the rest retrieved from reference TRBV5-1 and TRBJ2-2, is KAGVTQTPRYLIKTRGQQVTLSCSPISGHRSVSWYQQTPGQGLQFLFEYFSETQRNKGNFPGRFSGRQFSNSRSEMNVSTLELGDSALYLCASSLPGVGGELFFGEGSRLTVL.